This T cell receptor beta chain derives from a study of control samples from healthy donors and cancer patients. The CDR3 contains 16 residues. The ends lost 3 bases at V and 0 bases at J; junction bases unmatched: 3. In germline, CDR1 is MNHEY, CDR2 SMNVEV (reference sequence). Only in-frame clones appear in the TCRdb table, and some are missing; sequencing was by immunoSEQ multiplex PCR. This table has around 170,000 clones, 85% to 95% appearing once. The TCR originated in a man in his thirties or forties in good health. This chain uses TRBV27 with TRBJ2-2, with 8 bases that match TRBD1. The sample taken for sequencing was blood. This CDR3 is CASSFRDRPNTGELFF. CDR3 in DNA: TGTGCCAGCAGTTTTAGGGACAGGCCGAACACCGGGGAGCTGTTTTTT.